This T cell receptor beta chain was sequenced during a study of control samples from healthy donors and cancer patients. Germline V gene data show CDR1 as ENHRY and CDR2 as SYGVKD. This CDR3 is 13 amino acids long. Trimming left V 10 bases short and J 3 bases short, with 12 bases between. TCRdb keeps only in-frame clones here, not all; method: immunoSEQ multiplex PCR. In the table there are more than 100,000 clones, around 89% of which are singletons. The chain has TRBV10-3 and TRBJ1-4, with D perhaps matching TRBD1 (6 bases). Sequencing was done on a sample of PBMCs. This sequence was found in a man in his 60s with lung cancer. CDR3 residues: CATTGMPNEKLFF. The CDR3 region has the DNA TGTGCCACCACAGGGATGCCTAATGAAAAACTGTTTTTT.